This paragraph covers one T cell receptor beta chain sequence. Its antigen is still unknown. Trimming pared 1 base from V and 5 bases from J, leaving 13 bases between. The length of the CDR3 is 15 residues. CDR1 is SGHRS and CDR2 is YFSETQ in the germline V gene. After CD4 positive bead selection, the CD4-negative fraction gave CD8 T cells. Four subsets defined by CD45RA and CD27 were sorted after CD3, CD4, CD8 and live/dead staining. The data were obtained in a study of naive and memory T cell subsets. Both TRBC1 and TRBC2 were covered by a beta constant-region primer of two equimolar oligonucleotides. Four rounds of PCR amplified the ligated cDNA using nested alpha and beta constant-region primers plus SP2. Ligation attached a single-stranded oligonucleotide with a 12-nucleotide UMI and the SP2 primer to the cDNA 3' end. TCRdb re-called the UMI-ligation and nested PCR reads with MiXCR, one entry per CDR3 protein. The sample has roughly 150,000 distinct CDR3 sequences; roughly 22% are singletons.

The study's findings and limits: No ground truth validated the naive and memory repertoire findings. Especially in CD8 cells, naive repertoires contained a few larger clonotypes, possibly CD45RA-re-expressing memory cells.

The chain has TRBV5-1 and TRBJ2-1; D could derive from TRBD1 or TRBD2 (5 bases each). The sample comprised naive CD4+ T cells from blood. The sequence was collected from a human donor in good health. The CDR3 here is CASSLWGSFDNEQFF. In DNA form, the CDR3 reads TGCGCCAGCAGCTTGTGGGGGAGCTTCGACAATGAGCAGTTCTTC.